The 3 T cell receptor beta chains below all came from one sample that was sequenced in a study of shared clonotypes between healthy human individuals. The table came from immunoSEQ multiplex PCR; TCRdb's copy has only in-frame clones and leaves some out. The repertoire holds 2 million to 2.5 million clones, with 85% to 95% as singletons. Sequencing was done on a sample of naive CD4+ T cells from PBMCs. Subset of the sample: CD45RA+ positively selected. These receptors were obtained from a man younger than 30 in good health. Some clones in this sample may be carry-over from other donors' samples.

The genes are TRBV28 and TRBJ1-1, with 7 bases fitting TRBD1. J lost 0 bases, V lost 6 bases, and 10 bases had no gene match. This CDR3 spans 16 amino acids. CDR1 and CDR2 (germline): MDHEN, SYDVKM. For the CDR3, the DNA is TGTGCCAGCAGACCCGGGCCAGGGGGATTGAACACTGAAGCTTTCTTT. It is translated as CASRPGPGGLNTEAFF.

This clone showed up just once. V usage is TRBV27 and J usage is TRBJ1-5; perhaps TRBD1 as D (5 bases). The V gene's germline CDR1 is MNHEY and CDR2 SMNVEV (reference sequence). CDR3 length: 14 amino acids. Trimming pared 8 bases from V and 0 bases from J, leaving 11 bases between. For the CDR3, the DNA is TGTGCCAGCGGGACGGAATATAGCAATCAGCCCCAGCATTTT. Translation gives CASGTEYSNQPQHF.

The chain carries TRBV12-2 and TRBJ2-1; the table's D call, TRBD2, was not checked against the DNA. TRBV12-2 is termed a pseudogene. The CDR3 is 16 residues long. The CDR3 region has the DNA TGTGCAAGTCGCCCTTTAGCGGGGAAGTTAAACAATGAGCAGTTCTTC. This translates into CASRPLAGKLNNEQFF.